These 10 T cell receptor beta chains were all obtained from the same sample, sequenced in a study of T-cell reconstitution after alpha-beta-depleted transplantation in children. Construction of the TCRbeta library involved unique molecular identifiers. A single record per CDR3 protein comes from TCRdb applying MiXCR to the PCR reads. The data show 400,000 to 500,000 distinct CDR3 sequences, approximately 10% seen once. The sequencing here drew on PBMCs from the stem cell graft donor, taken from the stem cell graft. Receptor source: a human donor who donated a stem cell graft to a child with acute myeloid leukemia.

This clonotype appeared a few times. The CDR3 DNA is TGTGCCAGCAGCCCAGGACAGATCTACGAGCAGTACTTC. Translation: CASSPGQIYEQYF. The V call is TRBV5-6, the J call TRBJ2-7; tentatively, D is TRBD1 (6 bases). V was clipped by 4 bases and J by 3 bases, with 11 bases between them. Per germline, CDR1 SGHDT and CDR2 YYEEEE. The CDR3 spans 13 residues. The full variable domain, rest sourced from reference TRBV5-6 and TRBJ2-7, is DAGVTQSPTHLIKTRGQQVTLRCSPKSGHDTVSWYQQALGQGPQFIFQYYEEEERQRGNFPDRFSGHQFPNYSSELNVNALLLGDSALYLCASSPGQIYEQYFGPGTRLTVT.

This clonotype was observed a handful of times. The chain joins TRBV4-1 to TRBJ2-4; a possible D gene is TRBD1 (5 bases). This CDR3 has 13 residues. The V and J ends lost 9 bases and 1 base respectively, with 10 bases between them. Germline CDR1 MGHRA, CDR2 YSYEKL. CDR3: CASYDSAKNIQYF. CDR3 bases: TGCGCCAGTTATGACAGCGCCAAAAACATTCAGTACTTC.

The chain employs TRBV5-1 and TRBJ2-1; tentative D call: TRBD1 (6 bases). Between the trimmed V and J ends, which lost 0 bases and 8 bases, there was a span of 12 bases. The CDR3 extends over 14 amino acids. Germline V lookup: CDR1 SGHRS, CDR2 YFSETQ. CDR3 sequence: CASSLAGQQDEQFF. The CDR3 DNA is TGCGCCAGCAGCTTGGCTGGACAGCAAGATGAGCAGTTCTTC.

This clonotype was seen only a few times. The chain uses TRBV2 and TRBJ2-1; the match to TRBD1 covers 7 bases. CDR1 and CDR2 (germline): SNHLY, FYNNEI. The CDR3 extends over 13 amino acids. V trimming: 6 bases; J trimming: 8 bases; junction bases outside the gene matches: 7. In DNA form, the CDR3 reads TGTGCCAGCAGAGACAGGGTAATGGATGAGCAGTTCTTC. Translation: CASRDRVMDEQFF. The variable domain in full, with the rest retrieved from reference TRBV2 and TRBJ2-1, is EPEVTQTPSHQVTQMGQEVILRCVPISNHLYFYWYRQILGQKVEFLVSFYNNEISEKSEIFDDQFSVERPDGSNFTLKIRSTKLEDSAMYFCASRDRVMDEQFFGPGTRLTVL.

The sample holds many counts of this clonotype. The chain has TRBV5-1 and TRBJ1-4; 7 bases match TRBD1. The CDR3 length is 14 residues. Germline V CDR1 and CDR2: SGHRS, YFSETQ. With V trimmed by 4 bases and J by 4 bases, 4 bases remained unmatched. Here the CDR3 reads CASSMGQNNEKLFF. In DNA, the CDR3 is TGCGCCAGCAGCATGGGACAGAATAATGAAAAACTGTTTTTT.

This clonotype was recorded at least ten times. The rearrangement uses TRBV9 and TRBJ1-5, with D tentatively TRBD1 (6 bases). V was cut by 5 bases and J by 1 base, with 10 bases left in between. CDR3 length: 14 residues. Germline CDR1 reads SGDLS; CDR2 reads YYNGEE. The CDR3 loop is CASSAGVSNQPQHF. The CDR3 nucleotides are TGTGCCAGCAGTGCAGGGGTAAGCAATCAGCCCCAGCATTTT.

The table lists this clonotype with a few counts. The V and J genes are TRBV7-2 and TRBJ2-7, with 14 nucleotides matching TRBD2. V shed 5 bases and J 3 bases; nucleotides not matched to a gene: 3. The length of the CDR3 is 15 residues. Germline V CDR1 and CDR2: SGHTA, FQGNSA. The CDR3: CASSRLAGGFYEQYF. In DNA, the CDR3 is TGTGCCAGCAGCCGACTAGCGGGAGGGTTCTACGAGCAGTACTTC.

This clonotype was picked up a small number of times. Written as DNA, the CDR3 is TGTGCCAGCAGCTTCCGGGTTAACTATGGCTACACCTTC. Its protein is CASSFRVNYGYTF. The V and J genes are TRBV5-6 and TRBJ1-2; no clear D gene. Germline-derived CDR1 and CDR2 are SGHDT and YYEEEE. The CDR3 covers 13 residues. With 2 bases removed from V and 1 base from J, the gap between germline ends came to 6 bases.

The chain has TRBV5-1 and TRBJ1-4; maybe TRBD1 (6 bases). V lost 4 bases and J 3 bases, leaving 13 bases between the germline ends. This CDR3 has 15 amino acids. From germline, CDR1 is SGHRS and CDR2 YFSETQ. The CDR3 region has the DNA TGCGCCAGCAGCGCCAGACAGGCGCCTAATGAAAAACTGTTTTTT. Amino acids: CASSARQAPNEKLFF.

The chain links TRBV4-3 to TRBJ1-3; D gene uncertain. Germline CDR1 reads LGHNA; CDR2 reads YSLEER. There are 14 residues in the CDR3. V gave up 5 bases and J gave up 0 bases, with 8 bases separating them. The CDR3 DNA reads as TGCGCCAGCAGCAGGGAGAGCTCTGGAAACACCATATATTTT. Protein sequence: CASSRESSGNTIYF.